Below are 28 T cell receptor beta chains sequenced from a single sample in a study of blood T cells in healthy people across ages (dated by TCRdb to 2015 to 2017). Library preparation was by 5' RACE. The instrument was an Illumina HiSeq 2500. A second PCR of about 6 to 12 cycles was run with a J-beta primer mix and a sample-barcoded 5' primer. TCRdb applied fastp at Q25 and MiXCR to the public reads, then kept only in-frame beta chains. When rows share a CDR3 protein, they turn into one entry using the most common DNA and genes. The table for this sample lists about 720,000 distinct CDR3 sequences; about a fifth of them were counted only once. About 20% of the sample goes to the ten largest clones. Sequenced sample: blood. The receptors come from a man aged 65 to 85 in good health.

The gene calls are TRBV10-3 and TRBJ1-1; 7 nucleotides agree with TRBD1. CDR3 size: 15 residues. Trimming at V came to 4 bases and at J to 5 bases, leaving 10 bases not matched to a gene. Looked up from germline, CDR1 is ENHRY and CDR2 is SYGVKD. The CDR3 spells CAISGHVQGGTEAFF. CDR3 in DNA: TGTGCCATCAGTGGCCATGTTCAGGGGGGGACTGAAGCTTTCTTT.

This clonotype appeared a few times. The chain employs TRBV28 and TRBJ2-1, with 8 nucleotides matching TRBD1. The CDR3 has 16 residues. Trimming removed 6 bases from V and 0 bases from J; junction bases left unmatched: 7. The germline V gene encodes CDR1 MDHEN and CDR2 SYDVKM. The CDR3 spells CASSNIGQGSYNEQFF. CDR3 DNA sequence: TGTGCCAGCAGCAACATTGGACAGGGCTCCTACAATGAGCAGTTCTTC.

CDR3 nucleotides: TGTGCCAGCAGTGGGGGGGGTGCAGATACGCAGTATTTT. Its protein product is CASSGGGADTQYF. This chain links TRBV25-1 with TRBJ2-3, with 7 bases aligning to TRBD2. This CDR3 is built from 13 residues. Germline V gives CDR1 MGHDK, CDR2 SYGVNS. J was trimmed by 4 bases and V by 4 bases; bases with no gene match: 2.

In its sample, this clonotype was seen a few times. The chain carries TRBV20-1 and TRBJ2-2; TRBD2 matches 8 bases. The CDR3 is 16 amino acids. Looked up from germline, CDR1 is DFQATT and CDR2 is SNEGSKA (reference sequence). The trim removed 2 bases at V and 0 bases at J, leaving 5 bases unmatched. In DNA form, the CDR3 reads TGCAGTGCTAGACGCCCGGGACTAGCGAACACCGGGGAGCTGTTTTTT. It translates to CSARRPGLANTGELFF.

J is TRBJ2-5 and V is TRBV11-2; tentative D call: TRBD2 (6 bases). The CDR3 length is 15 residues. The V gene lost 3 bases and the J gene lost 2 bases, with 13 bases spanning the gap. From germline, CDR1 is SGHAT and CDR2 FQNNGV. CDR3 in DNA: TGTGCCAGCAGCTTCCTTTGGAGGGCACAAGAGACCCAGTACTTC. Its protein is CASSFLWRAQETQYF. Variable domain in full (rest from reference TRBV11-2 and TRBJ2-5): EAGVAQSPRYKIIEKRQSVAFWCNPISGHATLYWYQQILGQGPKLLIQFQNNGVVDDSQLPKDRFSAERLKGVDSTLKIQPAKLEDSAVYLCASSFLWRAQETQYFGPGTRLLVL.

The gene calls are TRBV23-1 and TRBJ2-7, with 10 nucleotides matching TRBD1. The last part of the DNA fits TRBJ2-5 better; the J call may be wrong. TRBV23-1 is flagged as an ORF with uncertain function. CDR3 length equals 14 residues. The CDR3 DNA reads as TGCGCCCCTACGGGGACAGGGGCTCAAGAGACCCAGTACTTC. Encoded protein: CAPTGTGAQETQYF.

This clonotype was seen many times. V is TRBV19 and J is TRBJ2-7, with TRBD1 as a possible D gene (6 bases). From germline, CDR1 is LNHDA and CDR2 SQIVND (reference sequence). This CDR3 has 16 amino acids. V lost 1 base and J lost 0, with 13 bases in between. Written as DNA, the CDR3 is TGTGCCAGTAGTATAGTTTCAGGGGCGACCTCCTACGAGCAGTACTTC. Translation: CASSIVSGATSYEQYF. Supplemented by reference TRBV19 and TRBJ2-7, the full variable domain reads DGGITQSPKYLFRKEGQNVTLSCEQNLNHDAMYWYRQDPGQGLRLIYYSQIVNDFQKGDIAEGYSVSREKKESFPLTVTSAQKNPTAFYLCASSIVSGATSYEQYFGPGTRLTVT.

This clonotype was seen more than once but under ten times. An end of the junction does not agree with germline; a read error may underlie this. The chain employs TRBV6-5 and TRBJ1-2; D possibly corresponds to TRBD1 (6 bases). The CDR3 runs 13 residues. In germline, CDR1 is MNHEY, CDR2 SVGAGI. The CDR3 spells CASSYSGGEGCTF. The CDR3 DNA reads TGTGCCAGCAGTTACTCGGGGGGCGAAGGCTGCACCTTC.

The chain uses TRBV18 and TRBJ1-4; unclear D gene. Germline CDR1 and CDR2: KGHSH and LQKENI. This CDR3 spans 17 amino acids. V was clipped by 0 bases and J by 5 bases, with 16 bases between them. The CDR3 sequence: CASSPPQGRRENEKLFF. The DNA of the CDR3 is TGTGCCAGCTCACCACCTCAAGGACGGAGAGAAAATGAAAAACTGTTTTTT.

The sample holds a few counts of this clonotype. The CDR3 protein is CASSYAEMRRGETQYF. CDR3 in DNA: TGTGCCAGCAGTTACGCCGAGATGAGACGTGGAGAGACCCAGTACTTC. The gene calls are TRBV6-6 and TRBJ2-7; D is undetermined. The DNA matches TRBJ2-5 better at its end, which makes the J call doubtful. The germline V gene has CDR1 MNHNY and CDR2 SVGAGI (reference sequence). CDR3 length: 16 residues.

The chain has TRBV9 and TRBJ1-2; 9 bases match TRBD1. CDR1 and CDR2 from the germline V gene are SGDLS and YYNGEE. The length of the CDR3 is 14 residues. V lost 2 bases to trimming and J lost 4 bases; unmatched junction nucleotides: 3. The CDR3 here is CASSVTTGGYGYTF. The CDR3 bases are TGTGCCAGCAGCGTTACGACAGGGGGCTATGGCTACACCTTC.

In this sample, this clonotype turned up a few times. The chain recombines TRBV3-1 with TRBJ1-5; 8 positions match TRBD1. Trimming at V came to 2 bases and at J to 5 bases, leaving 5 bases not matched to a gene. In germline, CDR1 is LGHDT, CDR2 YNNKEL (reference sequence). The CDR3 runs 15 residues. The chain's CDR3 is CASSQSGQGDQPQHF. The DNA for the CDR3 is TGTGCCAGCAGCCAATCCGGACAGGGCGATCAGCCCCAGCATTTT.

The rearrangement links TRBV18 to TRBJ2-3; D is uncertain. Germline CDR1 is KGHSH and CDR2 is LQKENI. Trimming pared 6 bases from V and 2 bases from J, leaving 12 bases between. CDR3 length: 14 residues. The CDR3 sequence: CASSQGSDTDTQYF. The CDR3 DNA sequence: TGTGCCAGCTCTCAAGGGTCGGACACAGATACGCAGTATTTT.

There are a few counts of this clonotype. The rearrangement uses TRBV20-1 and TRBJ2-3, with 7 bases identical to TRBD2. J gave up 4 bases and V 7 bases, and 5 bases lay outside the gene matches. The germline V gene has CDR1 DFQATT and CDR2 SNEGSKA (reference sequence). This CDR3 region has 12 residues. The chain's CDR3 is CSGGAGSDTQYF. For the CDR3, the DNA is TGCAGTGGTGGAGCGGGATCAGATACGCAGTATTTT.

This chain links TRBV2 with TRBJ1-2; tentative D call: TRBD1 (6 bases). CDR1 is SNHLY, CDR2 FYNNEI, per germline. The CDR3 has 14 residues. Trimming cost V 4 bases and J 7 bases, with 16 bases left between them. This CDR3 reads CASSAQGQGLGYTF. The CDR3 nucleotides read TGTGCCAGCAGTGCCCAGGGGCAGGGACTTGGCTACACCTTC.

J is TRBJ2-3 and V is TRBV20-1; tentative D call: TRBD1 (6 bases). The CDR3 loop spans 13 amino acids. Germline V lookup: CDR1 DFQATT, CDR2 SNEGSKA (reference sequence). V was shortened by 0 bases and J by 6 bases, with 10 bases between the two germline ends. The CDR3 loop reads CSARDWGRDTQYF. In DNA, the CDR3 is TGCAGTGCTAGAGATTGGGGGCGGGATACGCAGTATTTT.

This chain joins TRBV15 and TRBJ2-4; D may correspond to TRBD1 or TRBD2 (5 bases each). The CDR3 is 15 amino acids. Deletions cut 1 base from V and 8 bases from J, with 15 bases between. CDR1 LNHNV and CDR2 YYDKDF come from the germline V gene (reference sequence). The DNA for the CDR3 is TGTGCCACCAGCAGAGTCACTAGGGACGTGGACATTCAGTACTTC. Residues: CATSRVTRDVDIQYF.

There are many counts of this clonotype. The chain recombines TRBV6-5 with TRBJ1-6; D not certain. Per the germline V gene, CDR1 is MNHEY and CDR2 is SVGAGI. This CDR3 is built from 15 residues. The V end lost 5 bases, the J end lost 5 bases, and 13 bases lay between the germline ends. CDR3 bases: TGTGCCAGCAGTACGGCGGGATATAATAATTCACCCCTCCACTTT. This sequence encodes CASSTAGYNNSPLHF.

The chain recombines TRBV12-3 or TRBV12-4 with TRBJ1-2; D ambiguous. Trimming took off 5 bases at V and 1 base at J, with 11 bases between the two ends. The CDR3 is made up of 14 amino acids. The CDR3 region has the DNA TGTGCCAGCAGTCGTGGCGGGATTAACTATGGCTACACCTTC. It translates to CASSRGGINYGYTF.

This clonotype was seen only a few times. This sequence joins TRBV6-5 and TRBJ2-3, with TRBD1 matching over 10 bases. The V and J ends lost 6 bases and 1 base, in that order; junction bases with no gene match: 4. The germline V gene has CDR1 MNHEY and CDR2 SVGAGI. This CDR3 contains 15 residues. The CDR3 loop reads CASRRQGARTDTQYF. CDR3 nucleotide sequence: TGTGCCAGCAGACGACAGGGGGCCCGCACAGATACGCAGTATTTT.

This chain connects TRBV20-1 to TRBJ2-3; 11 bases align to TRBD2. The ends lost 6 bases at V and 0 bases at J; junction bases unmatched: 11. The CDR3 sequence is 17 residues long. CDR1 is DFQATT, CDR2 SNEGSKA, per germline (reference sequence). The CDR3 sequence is CSANRLAGLTSTDTQYF. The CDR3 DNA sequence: TGCAGTGCGAACCGACTAGCGGGACTTACAAGCACAGATACGCAGTATTTT.

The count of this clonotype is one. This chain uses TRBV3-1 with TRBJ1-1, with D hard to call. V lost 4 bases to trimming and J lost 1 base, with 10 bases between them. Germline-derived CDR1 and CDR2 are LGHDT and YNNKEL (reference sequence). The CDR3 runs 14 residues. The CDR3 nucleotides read TGTGCCAGCAGCCGAGAACACAGGAACACTGAAGCTTTCTTT. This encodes CASSREHRNTEAFF.

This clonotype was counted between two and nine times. The CDR3 sequence: CASRLNEKLFF. DNA of the CDR3: TGCGCCAGCCGCCTAAATGAAAAACTGTTTTTT. The chain couples TRBV5-1 to TRBJ1-4; D is undetermined. The CDR3 runs 11 residues. Trimming stripped 7 bases from V and 5 bases from J, with 6 bases between. CDR1 and CDR2 (germline): SGHRS, YFSETQ.

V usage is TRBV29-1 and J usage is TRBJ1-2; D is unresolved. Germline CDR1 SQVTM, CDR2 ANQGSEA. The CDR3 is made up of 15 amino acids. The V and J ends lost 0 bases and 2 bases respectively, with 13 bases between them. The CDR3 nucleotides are TGCAGCGTTGAAGATCTAGGGAGGAGCAACTATGGCTACACCTTC. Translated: CSVEDLGRSNYGYTF.

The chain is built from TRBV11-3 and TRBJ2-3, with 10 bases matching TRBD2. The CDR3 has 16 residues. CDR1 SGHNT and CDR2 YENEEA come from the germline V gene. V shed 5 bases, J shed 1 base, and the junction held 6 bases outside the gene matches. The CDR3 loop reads CASSPVTSGGTDTQYF. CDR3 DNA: TGTGCCAGCAGCCCAGTTACTAGCGGGGGCACAGATACGCAGTATTTT.

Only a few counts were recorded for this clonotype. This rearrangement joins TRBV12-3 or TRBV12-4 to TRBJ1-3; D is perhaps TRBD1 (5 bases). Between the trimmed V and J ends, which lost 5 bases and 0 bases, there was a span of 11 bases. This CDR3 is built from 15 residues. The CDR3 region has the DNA TGTGCCAGCAGTGAGGGACGCTTCTCTGGAAACACCATATATTTT. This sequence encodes CASSEGRFSGNTIYF.

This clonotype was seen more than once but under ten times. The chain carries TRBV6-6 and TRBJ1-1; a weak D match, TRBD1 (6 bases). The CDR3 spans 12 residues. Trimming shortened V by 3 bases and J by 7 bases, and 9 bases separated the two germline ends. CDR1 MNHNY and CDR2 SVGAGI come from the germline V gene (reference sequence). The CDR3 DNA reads TGTGCCAGCAGTTATAGGGGGGTTGAAGCTTTCTTT. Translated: CASSYRGVEAFF.

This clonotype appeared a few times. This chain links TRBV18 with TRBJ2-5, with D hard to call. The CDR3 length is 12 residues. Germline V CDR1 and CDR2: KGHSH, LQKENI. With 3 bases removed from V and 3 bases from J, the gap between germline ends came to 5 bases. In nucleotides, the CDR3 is TGTGCCAGCTCACCCCAAGAAGAGACCCAGTACTTC. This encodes CASSPQEETQYF. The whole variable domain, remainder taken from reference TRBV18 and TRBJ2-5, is NAGVMQNPRHLVRRRGQEARLRCSPMKGHSHVYWYRQLPEEGLKFMVYLQKENIIDESGMPKERFSAEFPKEGPSILRIQQVVRGDSAAYFCASSPQEETQYFGPGTRLLVL.